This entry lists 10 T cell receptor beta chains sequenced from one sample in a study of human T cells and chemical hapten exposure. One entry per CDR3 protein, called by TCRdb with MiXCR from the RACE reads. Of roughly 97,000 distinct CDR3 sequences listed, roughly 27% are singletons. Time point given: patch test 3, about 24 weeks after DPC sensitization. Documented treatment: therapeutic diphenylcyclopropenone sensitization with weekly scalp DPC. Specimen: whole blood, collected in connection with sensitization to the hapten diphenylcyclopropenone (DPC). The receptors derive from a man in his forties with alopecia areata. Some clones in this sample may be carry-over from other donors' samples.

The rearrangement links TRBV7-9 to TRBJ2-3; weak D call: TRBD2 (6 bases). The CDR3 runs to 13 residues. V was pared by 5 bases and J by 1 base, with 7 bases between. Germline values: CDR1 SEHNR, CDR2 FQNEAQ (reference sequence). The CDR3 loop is CASSRDCTDTQYF. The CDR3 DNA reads TGTGCCAGCAGCCGGGACTGCACAGATACGCAGTATTTT.

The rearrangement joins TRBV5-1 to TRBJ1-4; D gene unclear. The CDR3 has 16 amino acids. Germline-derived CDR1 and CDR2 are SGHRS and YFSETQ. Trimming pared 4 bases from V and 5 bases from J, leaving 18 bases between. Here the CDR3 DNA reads TGCGCCAGCAGCAAAAACACCCCAGCGGGGAATGAAAAACTGTTTTTT. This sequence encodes CASSKNTPAGNEKLFF.

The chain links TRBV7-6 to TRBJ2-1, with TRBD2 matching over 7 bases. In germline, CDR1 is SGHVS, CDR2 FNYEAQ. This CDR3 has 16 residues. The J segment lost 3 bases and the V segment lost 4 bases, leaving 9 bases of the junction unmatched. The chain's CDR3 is CASSSPLSGVYNEQFF. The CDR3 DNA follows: TGTGCCAGCAGCTCCCCCCTCAGCGGGGTCTACAATGAGCAGTTCTTC.

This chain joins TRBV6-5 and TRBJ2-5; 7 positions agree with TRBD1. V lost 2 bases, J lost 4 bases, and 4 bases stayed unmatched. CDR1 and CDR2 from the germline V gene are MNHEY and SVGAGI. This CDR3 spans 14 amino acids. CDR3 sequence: CASSYKGALETQYF. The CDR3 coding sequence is TGTGCCAGCAGTTACAAGGGGGCGTTAGAGACCCAGTACTTC.

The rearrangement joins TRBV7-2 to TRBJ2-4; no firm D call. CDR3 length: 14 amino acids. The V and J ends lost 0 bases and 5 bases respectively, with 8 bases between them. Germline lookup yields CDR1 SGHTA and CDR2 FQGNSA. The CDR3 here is CASSLAYSQNIQYF. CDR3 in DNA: TGTGCCAGCAGCTTAGCTTACAGCCAAAACATTCAGTACTTC.

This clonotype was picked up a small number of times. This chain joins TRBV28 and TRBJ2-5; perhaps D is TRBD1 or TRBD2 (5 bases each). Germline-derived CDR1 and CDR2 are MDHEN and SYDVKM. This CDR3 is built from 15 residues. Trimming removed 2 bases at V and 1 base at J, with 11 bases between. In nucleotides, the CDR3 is TGTGCCAGCAGTTTAGGGGACCGCACCCAAGAGACCCAGTACTTC. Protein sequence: CASSLGDRTQETQYF.

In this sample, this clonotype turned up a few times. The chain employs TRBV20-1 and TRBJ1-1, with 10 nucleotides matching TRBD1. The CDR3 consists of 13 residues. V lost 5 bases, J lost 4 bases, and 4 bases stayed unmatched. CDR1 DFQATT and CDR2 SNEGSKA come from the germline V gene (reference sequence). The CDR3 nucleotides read TGCAGTGCTGAGGGACAGGGGATCACTGAAGCTTTCTTT. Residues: CSAEGQGITEAFF.

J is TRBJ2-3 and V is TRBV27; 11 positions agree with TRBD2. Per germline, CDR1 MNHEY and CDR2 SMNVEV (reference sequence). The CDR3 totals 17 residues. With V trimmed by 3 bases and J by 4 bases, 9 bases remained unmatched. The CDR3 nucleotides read TGTGCCAGCAGTTTCCTCTTTAGCGGGAGGGCAGCAGATACGCAGTATTTT. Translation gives CASSFLFSGRAADTQYF.

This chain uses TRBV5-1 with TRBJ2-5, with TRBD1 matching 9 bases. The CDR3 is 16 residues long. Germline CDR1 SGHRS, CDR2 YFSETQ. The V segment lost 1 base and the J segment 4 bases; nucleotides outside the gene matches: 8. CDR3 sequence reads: CASSLSGTGLGETQYF. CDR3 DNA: TGCGCCAGCAGCTTGTCAGGGACAGGGCTCGGAGAGACCCAGTACTTC. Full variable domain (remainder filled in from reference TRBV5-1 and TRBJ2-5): KAGVTQTPRYLIKTRGQQVTLSCSPISGHRSVSWYQQTPGQGLQFLFEYFSETQRNKGNFPGRFSGRQFSNSRSEMNVSTLELGDSALYLCASSLSGTGLGETQYFGPGTRLLVL.

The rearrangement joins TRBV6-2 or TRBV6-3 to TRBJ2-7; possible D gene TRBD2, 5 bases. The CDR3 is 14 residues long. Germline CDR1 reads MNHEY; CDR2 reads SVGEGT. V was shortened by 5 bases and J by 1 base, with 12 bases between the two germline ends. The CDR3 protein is CASSHRRDSYEQYF. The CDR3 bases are TGTGCCAGCAGTCACCGTCGGGATTCCTACGAGCAGTACTTC.